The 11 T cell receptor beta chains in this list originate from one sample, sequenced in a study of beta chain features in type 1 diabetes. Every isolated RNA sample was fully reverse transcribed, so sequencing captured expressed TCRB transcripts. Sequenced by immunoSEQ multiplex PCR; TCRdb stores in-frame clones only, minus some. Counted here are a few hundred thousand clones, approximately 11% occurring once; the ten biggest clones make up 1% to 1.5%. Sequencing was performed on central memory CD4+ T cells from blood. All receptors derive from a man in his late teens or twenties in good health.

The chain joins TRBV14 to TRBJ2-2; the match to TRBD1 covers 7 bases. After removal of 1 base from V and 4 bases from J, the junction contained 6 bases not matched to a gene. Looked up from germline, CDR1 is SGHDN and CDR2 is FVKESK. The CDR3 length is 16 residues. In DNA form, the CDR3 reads TGTGCCAGCAGCCAAGCGACAGGGTGGTCCACCGGGGAGCTGTTTTTT. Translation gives CASSQATGWSTGELFF.

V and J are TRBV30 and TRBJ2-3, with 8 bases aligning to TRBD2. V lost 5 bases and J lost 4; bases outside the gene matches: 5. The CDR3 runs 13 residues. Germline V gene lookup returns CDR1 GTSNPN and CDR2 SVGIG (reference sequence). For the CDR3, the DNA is TGTGCCTGGGAAGCGGGAGAGGCAGATACGCAGTATTTT. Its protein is CAWEAGEADTQYF.

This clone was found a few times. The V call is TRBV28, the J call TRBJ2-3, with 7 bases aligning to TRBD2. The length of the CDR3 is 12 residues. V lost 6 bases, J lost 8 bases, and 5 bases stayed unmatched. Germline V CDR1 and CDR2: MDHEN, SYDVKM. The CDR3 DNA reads TGTGCCAGCAGCTCAACTAGCGCTACGCAGTATTTT. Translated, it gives CASSSTSATQYF.

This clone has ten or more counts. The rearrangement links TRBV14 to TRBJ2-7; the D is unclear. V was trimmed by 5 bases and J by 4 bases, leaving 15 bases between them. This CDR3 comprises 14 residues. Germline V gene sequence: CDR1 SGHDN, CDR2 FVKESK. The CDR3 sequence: CASSYGQQVYEQYF. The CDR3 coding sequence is TGTGCCAGCAGCTACGGTCAACAAGTATACGAGCAGTACTTC.

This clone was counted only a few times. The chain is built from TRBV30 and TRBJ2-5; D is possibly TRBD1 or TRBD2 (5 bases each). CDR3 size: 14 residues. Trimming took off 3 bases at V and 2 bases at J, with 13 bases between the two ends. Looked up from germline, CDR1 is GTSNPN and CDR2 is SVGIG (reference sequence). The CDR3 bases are TGTGCCTGGAGCATGGGGGTCCGTCAAGAGACCCAGTACTTC. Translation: CAWSMGVRQETQYF. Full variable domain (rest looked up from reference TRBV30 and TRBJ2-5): SQTIHQWPATLVQPVGSPLSLECTVEGTSNPNLYWYRQAAGRGLQLLFYSVGIGQISSEVPQNLSASRPQDRQFILSSKKLLLSDSGFYLCAWSMGVRQETQYFGPGTRLLVL.

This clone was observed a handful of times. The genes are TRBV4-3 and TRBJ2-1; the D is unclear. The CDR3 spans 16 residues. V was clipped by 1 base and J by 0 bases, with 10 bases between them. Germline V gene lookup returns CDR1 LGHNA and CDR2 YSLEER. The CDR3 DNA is TGCGCCAGCAGCCAAGGGAGCTTTAACTCCTACAATGAGCAGTTCTTC. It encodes CASSQGSFNSYNEQFF.

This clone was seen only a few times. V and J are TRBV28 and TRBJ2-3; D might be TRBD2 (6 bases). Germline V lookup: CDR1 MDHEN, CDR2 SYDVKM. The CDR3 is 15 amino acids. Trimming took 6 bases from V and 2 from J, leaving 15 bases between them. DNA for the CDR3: TGTGCCAGCAGGTCATGGGGGACTCTCACAGATACGCAGTATTTT. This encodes CASRSWGTLTDTQYF.

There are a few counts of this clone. CDR3 in amino acids: CASRRLAVSSYNEQFF. The CDR3, as DNA: TGTGCCAGCAGGCGCCTAGCGGTGAGCTCCTACAATGAGCAGTTCTTC. The genes are TRBV11-2 and TRBJ2-1; TRBD2 agrees at 7 bases. Trimming took 6 bases from V and 0 from J; bases not matched to a gene: 8. The germline V gene has CDR1 SGHAT and CDR2 FQNNGV. CDR3 length equals 16 residues. Based on the CDR3 plus reference TRBV11-2 and TRBJ2-1, the full variable domain is EAGVAQSPRYKIIEKRQSVAFWCNPISGHATLYWYQQILGQGPKLLIQFQNNGVVDDSQLPKDRFSAERLKGVDSTLKIQPAKLEDSAVYLCASRRLAVSSYNEQFFGPGTRLTVL.

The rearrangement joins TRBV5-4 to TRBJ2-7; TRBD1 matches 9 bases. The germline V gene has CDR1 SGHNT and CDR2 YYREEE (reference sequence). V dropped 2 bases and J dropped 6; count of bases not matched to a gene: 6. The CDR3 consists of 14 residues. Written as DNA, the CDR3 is TGTGCCAGCAGCTTAGGACAGGGGCGGGCCGAGCAGTACTTC. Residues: CASSLGQGRAEQYF.

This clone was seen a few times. CDR3 DNA: TGTGCCAGCAGCTTTGGTGTCCTAGGCGGGGAGTTCTTC. This translates into CASSFGVLGGEFF. This chain joins TRBV7-2 and TRBJ2-1; D perhaps matches TRBD2 (6 bases). The germline V and J ends were trimmed by 3 bases and 14 bases, with 17 bases remaining between them. The V gene's germline CDR1 is SGHTA and CDR2 FQGNSA. This CDR3 is built from 13 residues.

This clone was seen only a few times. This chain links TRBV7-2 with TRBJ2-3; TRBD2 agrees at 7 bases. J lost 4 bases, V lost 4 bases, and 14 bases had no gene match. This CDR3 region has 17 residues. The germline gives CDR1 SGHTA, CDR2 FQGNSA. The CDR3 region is CASSSQTSQTDPDTQYF. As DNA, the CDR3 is TGTGCCAGCAGCTCGCAGACTAGCCAAACTGACCCAGATACGCAGTATTTT. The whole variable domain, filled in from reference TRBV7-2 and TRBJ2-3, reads GAGVSQSPSNKVTEKGKDVELRCDPISGHTALYWYRQSLGQGLEFLIYFQGNSAPDKSGLPSDRFSAERTGGSVSTLTIQRTQQEDSAVYLCASSSQTSQTDPDTQYFGPGTRLTVL.